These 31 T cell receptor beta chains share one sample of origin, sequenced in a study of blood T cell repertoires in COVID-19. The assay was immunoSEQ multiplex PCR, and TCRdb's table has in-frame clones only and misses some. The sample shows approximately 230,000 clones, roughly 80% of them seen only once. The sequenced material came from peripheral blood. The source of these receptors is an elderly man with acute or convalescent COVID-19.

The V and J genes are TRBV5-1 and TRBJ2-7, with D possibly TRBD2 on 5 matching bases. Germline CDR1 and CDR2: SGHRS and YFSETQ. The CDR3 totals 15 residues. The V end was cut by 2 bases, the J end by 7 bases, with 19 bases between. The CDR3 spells CASSFNRERLREQYF. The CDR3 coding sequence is TGCGCCAGCAGCTTCAATAGGGAGCGGCTGAGGGAGCAGTACTTC.

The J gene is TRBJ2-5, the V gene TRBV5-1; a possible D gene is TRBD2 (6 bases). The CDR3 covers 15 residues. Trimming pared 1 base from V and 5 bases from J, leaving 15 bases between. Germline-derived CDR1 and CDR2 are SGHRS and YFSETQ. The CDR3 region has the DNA TGCGCCAGCAGCTTGCAGGGCACCGGGGGTGAGACCCAGTACTTC. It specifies CASSLQGTGGETQYF.

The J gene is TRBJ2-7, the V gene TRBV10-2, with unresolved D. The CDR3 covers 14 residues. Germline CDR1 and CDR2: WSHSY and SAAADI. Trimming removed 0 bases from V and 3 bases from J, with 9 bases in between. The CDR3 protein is CASSESNTNYEQYF. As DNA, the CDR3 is TGCGCCAGCAGTGAGTCGAACACCAACTACGAGCAGTACTTC.

For the CDR3, the DNA is TGTGCCAGCAGTGACTTAGATACGCAGTATTTT. Its translation is CASSDLDTQYF. The chain combines TRBV25-1 with TRBJ2-3; D not certain. The V gene's germline CDR1 is MGHDK and CDR2 SYGVNS. The CDR3 totals 11 residues. V was shortened by 3 bases and J by 5 bases, with 3 bases between the two germline ends.

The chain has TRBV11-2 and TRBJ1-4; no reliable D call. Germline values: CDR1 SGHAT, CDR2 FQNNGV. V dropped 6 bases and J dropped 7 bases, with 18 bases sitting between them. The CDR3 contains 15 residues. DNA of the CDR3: TGTGCCAGCAGTACCAGAGGAGGAAGAAGTGAAAAACTGTTTTTT. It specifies CASSTRGGRSEKLFF.

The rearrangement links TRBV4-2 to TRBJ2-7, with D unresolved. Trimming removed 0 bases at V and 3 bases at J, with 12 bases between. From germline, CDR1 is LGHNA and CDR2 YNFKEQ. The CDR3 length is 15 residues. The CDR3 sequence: CASSQDPSRVYEQYF. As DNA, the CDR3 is TGTGCCAGCAGCCAAGATCCCTCGCGAGTCTACGAGCAGTACTTC.

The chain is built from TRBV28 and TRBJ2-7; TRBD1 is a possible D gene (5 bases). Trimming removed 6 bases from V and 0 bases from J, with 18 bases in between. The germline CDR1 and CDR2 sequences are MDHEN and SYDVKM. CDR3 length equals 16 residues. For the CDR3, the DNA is TGTGCCAGCAGCGAAGCCGAGGACACGGTCTCCTACGAGCAGTACTTC. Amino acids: CASSEAEDTVSYEQYF.

The CDR3 DNA sequence: TGCAGCGTTGGGGGGAGGAGCAATCAGCCCCAGCATTTT. Protein sequence: CSVGGRSNQPQHF. V usage is TRBV29-1 and J usage is TRBJ1-5, with D perhaps TRBD1 (5 bases). The CDR3 has 13 amino acids. Germline lookup yields CDR1 SQVTM and CDR2 ANQGSEA. Trimming shortened V by 4 bases and J by 1 base, and 8 bases separated the two germline ends.

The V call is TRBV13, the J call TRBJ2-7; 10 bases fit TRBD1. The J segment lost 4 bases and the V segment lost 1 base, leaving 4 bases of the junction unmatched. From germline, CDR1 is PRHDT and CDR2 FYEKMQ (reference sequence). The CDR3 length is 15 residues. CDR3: CASSLELGQGYEQYF. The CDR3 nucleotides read TGTGCCAGCAGCTTAGAGTTGGGACAGGGGTACGAGCAGTACTTC.

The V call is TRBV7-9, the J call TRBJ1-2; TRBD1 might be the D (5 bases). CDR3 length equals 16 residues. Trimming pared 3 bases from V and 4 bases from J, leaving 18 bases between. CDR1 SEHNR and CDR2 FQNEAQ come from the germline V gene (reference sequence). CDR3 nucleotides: TGTGCCAGCAGCTTGCCCGGGGGGTCTCAGAGCTATGGCTACACCTTC. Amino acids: CASSLPGGSQSYGYTF.

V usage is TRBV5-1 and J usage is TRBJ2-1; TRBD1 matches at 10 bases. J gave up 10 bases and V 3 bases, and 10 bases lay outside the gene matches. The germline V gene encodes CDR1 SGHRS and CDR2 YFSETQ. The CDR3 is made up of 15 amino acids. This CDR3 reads CASSSSGTGAGEQFF. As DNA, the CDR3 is TGCGCCAGCAGCTCCTCCGGGACAGGGGCCGGAGAGCAGTTCTTC.

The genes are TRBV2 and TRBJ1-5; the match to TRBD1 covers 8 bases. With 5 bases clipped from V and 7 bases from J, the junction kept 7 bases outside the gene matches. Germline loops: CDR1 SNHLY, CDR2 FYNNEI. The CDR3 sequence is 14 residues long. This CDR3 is CASSPGQVGQPQHF. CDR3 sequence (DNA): TGTGCCAGCAGTCCGGGACAGGTGGGCCAGCCCCAGCATTTT.

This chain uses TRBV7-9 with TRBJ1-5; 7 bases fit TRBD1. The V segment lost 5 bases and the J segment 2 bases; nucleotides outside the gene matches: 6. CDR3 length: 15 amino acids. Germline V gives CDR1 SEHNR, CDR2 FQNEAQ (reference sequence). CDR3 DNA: TGTGCCAGCAGCCCTGACAGGGTTGGCAATCAGCCCCAGCATTTT. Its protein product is CASSPDRVGNQPQHF. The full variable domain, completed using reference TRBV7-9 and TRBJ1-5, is DTGVSQNPRHKITKRGQNVTFRCDPISEHNRLYWYRQTLGQGPEFLTYFQNEAQLEKSRLLSDRFSAERPKGSFSTLEIQRTEQGDSAMYLCASSPDRVGNQPQHFGDGTRLSIL.

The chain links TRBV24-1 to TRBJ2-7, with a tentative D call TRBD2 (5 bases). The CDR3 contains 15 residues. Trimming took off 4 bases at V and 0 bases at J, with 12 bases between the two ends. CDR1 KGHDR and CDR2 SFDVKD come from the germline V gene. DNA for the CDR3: TGTGCCACCAGTGACCCCCGGGGTTCCTCCTACGAGCAGTACTTC. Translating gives CATSDPRGSSYEQYF.

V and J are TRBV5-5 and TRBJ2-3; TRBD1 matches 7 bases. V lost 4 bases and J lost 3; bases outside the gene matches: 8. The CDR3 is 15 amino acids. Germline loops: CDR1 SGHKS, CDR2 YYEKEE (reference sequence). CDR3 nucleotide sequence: TGTGCCAGCAGCCAAGAGGGACAGACTACAGATACGCAGTATTTT. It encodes CASSQEGQTTDTQYF.

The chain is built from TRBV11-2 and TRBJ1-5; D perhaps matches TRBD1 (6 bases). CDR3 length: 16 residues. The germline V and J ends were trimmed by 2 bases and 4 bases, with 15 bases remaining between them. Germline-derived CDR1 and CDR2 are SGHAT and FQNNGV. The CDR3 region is CASSLNSGGGNQPQHF. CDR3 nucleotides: TGTGCCAGCAGCTTAAATAGTGGGGGCGGGAATCAGCCCCAGCATTTT.

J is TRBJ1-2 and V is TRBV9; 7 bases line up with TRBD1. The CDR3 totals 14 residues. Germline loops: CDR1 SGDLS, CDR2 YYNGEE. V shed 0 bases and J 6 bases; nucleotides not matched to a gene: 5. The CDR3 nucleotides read TGTGCCAGCAGCGTAGGGGGACAGTCGAATGGCTACACCTTC. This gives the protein CASSVGGQSNGYTF.

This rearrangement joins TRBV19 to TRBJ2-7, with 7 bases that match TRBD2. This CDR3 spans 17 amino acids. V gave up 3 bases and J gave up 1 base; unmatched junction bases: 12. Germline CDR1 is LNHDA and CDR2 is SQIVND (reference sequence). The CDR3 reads CASSIRLAVLNSYEQYF. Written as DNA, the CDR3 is TGTGCCAGTAGTATCCGGCTAGCGGTCCTAAATTCCTACGAGCAGTACTTC. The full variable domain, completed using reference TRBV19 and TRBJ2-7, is DGGITQSPKYLFRKEGQNVTLSCEQNLNHDAMYWYRQDPGQGLRLIYYSQIVNDFQKGDIAEGYSVSREKKESFPLTVTSAQKNPTAFYLCASSIRLAVLNSYEQYFGPGTRLTVT.

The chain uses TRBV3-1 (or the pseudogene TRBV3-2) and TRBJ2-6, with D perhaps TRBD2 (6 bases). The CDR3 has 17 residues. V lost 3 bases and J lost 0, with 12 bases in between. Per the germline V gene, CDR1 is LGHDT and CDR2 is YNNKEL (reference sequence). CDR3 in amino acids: CASSQGLGGSGANVLTF. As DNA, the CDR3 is TGTGCCAGCAGCCAGGGATTGGGGGGCTCTGGGGCCAACGTCCTGACTTTC.

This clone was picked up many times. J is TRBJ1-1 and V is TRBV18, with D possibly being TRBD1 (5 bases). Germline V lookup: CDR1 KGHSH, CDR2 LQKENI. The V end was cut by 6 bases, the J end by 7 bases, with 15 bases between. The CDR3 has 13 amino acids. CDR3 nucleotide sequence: TGTGCCAGCTCGCGGACACCACACAATGAAGCTTTCTTT. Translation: CASSRTPHNEAFF.

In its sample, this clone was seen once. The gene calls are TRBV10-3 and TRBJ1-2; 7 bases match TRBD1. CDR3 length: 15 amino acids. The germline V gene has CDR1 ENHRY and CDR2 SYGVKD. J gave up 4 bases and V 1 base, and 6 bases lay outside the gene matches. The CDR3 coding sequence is TGTGCCATCAGTGAGTTGCTCGGGACAGCCTATGGCTACACCTTC. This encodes CAISELLGTAYGYTF.

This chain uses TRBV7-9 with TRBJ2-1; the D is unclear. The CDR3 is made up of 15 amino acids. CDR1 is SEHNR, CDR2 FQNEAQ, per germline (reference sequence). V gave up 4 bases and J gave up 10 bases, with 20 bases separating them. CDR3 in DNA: TGTGCCAGCAGCTCCCAGAGCCCCTACCTGCGGGAGCAGTTCTTC. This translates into CASSSQSPYLREQFF. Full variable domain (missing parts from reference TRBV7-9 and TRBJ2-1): DTGVSQNPRHKITKRGQNVTFRCDPISEHNRLYWYRQTLGQGPEFLTYFQNEAQLEKSRLLSDRFSAERPKGSFSTLEIQRTEQGDSAMYLCASSSQSPYLREQFFGPGTRLTVL.

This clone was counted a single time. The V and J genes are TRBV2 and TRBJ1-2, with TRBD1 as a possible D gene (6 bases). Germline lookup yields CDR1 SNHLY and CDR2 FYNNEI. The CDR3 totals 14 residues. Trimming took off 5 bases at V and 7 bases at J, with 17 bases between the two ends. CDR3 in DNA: TGTGCCAGCAGTTCGGTCACAGGGCGAAGTGGCTACACCTTC. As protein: CASSSVTGRSGYTF. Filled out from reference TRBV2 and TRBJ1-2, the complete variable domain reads EPEVTQTPSHQVTQMGQEVILRCVPISNHLYFYWYRQILGQKVEFLVSFYNNEISEKSEIFDDQFSVERPDGSNFTLKIRSTKLEDSAMYFCASSSVTGRSGYTFGSGTRLTVV.

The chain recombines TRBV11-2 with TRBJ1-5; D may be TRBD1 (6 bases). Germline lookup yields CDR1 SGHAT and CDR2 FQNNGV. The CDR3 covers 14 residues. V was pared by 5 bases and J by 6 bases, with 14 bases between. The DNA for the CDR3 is TGTGCCAGCAGCCTCTACTCAGGGGTTCAGCCCCAGCATTTT. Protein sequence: CASSLYSGVQPQHF. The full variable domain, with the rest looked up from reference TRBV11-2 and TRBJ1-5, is EAGVAQSPRYKIIEKRQSVAFWCNPISGHATLYWYQQILGQGPKLLIQFQNNGVVDDSQLPKDRFSAERLKGVDSTLKIQPAKLEDSAVYLCASSLYSGVQPQHFGDGTRLSIL.

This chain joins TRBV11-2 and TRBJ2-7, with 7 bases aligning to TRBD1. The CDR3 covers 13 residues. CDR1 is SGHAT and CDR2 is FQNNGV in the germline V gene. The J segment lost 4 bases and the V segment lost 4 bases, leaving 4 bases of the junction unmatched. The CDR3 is CASSSDRRYEQYF. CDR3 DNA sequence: TGTGCCAGCAGCTCGGACAGGCGATACGAGCAGTACTTC.

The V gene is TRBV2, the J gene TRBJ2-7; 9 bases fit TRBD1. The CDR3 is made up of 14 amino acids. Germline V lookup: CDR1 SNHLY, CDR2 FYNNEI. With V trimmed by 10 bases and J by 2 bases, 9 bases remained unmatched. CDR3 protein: CATTRRDRAYEQYF. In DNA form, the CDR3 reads TGTGCCACCACGCGGCGGGACAGGGCCTACGAGCAGTACTTC.

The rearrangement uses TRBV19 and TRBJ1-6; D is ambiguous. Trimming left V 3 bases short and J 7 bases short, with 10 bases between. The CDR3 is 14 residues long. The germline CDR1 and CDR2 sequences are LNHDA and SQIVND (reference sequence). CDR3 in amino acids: CASSMAAENSPLHF. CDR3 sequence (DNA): TGTGCCAGTAGTATGGCGGCAGAGAATTCACCCCTCCACTTT.

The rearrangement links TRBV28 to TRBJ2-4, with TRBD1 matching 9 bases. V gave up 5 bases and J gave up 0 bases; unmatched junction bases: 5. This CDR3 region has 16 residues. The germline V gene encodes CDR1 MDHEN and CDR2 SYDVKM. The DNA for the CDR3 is TGTGCCAGCAGTCTAGGGACAGGGCTAGCCAAAAACATTCAGTACTTC. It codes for CASSLGTGLAKNIQYF.

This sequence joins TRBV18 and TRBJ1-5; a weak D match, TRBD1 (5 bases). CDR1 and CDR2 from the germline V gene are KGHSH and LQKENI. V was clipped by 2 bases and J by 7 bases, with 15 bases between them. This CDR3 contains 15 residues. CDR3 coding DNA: TGTGCCAGCTCACCATCGGGCGGCAGGGTGCAGCCCCAGCATTTT. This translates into CASSPSGGRVQPQHF.

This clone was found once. The CDR3 loop reads CASSIGGPLHF. The CDR3 DNA is TGTGCCAGTAGTATCGGCGGACCCCTCCACTTT. The V gene is TRBV19, the J gene TRBJ1-6; D not certain. CDR1 and CDR2 from the germline V gene are LNHDA and SQIVND (reference sequence). This CDR3 region has 11 residues. V was clipped by 3 bases and J by 12 bases, with 6 bases between them.

The CDR3 region has the DNA TGTGCCAGCTCACCAGAAGGACAGACCTCTGGGGCCAACGTCCTGACTTTC. It is translated as CASSPEGQTSGANVLTF. The chain joins TRBV18 to TRBJ2-6; TRBD1 might be the D (6 bases). CDR1 is KGHSH, CDR2 LQKENI, per germline. Trimming removed 2 bases at V and 0 bases at J, with 11 bases between. This CDR3 has 17 amino acids.